The clone carrying this T cell receptor beta chain was counted ten times or more. What was amplified from RNA transcripts were TCR beta CDR3 regions. First-round RT-PCR with HTBI primers amplified the TCR CDR3 region. TCRdb reanalysed the multiplex PCR reads using MiXCR and keeps one entry per CDR3 protein. Of 300,000 to 400,000 distinct CDR3 sequences in the sample, about 13% were seen once. Graves' hyperthyroidism was deemed stable absent ophthalmopathy progression within 18 months. This entry comes from a study of T cells in Graves' hyperthyroidism and ophthalmopathy. The V gene lost 5 bases and the J gene lost 8 bases, with 18 bases spanning the gap. Germline lookup yields CDR1 MNHNS and CDR2 SASEGT. The CDR3 extends over 15 amino acids.

J is TRBJ1-4 and V is TRBV6-1; D is undetermined. Sequences were obtained from blood. The origin of this receptor is a woman aged 18-29 years with Graves' hyperthyroidism. The CDR3 DNA sequence: TGTGCCAGCAGTCCCGGGGAGGGCGATACGGAAAAACTGTTTTTT. Translated, it gives CASSPGEGDTEKLFF.